These T cell receptor beta chains were read from a single sample in a study of beta chain features in type 1 diabetes. Profiling relied on immunoSEQ multiplex PCR, and the TCRdb table lists in-frame clones only, not all of them. The data show 120,000 to 150,000 clones, approximately 10% seen once. Source material: central memory CD4+ T cells from blood. Every receptor here comes from a woman aged 40 to 50 in good health. CDR3s include the opening cysteine and the closing phenylalanine or tryptophan. The D gene is left open where the match is weak. Rows give clone size only sometimes, using once, few, many, or a class for an expanded clone.

D gene: .; J gene: TRBJ2-7; clone size: many; V gene: TRBV29-1; CDR3 protein: CSVGPNYEQYF; CDR3 DNA: TGCAGCGTGGGGCCCAACTACGAGCAGTACTTC
D gene: TRBD2; J gene: TRBJ2-3; clone size: many; V gene: TRBV5-1; CDR3 protein: CASSLALAGPSTDTQYF; CDR3 DNA: TGCGCCAGCAGCTTGGCCCTAGCGGGTCCTAGCACAGATACGCAGTATTTT
D gene: TRBD1; J gene: TRBJ2-2; clone size: few; V gene: TRBV10-3; CDR3 protein: CAIRGQGATGELFF; CDR3 DNA: TGTGCCATCAGAGGACAGGGGGCTACCGGGGAGCTGTTTTTT
D gene: TRBD1; J gene: TRBJ2-6; clone size: .; V gene: TRBV4-1; CDR3 protein: CASSQAGQGGANVLTF; CDR3 DNA: TGCGCCAGCAGCCAAGCGGGACAGGGGGGGGCCAACGTCCTGACTTTC
D gene: .; J gene: TRBJ2-7; clone size: .; V gene: TRBV7-2; CDR3 protein: CASTSQTMEQYF; CDR3 DNA: TGTGCCAGCACTAGCCAAACGATGGAGCAGTACTTC
D gene: TRBD1; J gene: TRBJ1-2; clone size: .; V gene: TRBV10-3; CDR3 protein: CAIGSRPEGADGYTF; CDR3 DNA: TGTGCCATCGGGAGCCGACCGGAGGGGGCGGACGGCTACACCTTC
D gene: .; J gene: TRBJ2-3; clone size: few; V gene: TRBV7-9; CDR3 protein: CASSFLTGEDTQYF; CDR3 DNA: TGTGCCAGCAGCTTTCTTACGGGGGAGGATACGCAGTATTTT
D gene: .; J gene: TRBJ2-5; clone size: few; V gene: TRBV9; CDR3 protein: CASSVARREQETQYF; CDR3 DNA: TGTGCCAGCAGCGTAGCTCGTAGGGAGCAAGAGACCCAGTACTTC
D gene: .; J gene: TRBJ2-5; clone size: few; V gene: TRBV4-2; CDR3 protein: CASSQPGTQETQYF; CDR3 DNA: TGTGCCAGCAGCCAACCGGGGACACAAGAGACCCAGTACTTC
D gene: .; J gene: TRBJ1-1; clone size: .; V gene: TRBV25-1; CDR3 protein: CASSENDRLNTEAFF; CDR3 DNA: TGTGCCAGCAGTGAAAACGACAGGCTAAACACTGAAGCTTTCTTT
D gene: .; J gene: TRBJ2-6; clone size: few; V gene: TRBV21-1; CDR3 protein: CASSKSVRSGANVLTF; CDR3 DNA: TGTGCCAGCAGCAAATCTGTTCGCTCTGGGGCCAACGTCCTGACTTTC
D gene: TRBD2; J gene: TRBJ2-3; clone size: many; V gene: TRBV29-1; CDR3 protein: CSAGLAEDTQYF; CDR3 DNA: TGCAGCGCTGGACTAGCGGAAGATACGCAGTATTTT
D gene: .; J gene: TRBJ2-5; clone size: few; V gene: TRBV19; CDR3 protein: CASSSLALAETQYF; CDR3 DNA: TGTGCCAGTAGTAGCCTCGCGCTTGCAGAGACCCAGTACTTC
D gene: TRBD2; J gene: TRBJ2-7; clone size: .; V gene: TRBV6-5; CDR3 protein: CASSRGGREQYF; CDR3 DNA: TGTGCCTCCTCCCGGGGGGGTAGGGAGCAGTACTTC